Listed below are T cell receptor beta chains from one sample, sequenced in a study of regulatory T cells in long-lasting Graves disease. MiXCR, run by TCRdb on the multiplex PCR reads, gives a single entry per CDR3 protein. The profile shows about 530,000 distinct CDR3 sequences, 15% to 20% of them singletons. The same specimen was also included in a second study, on T cells in Graves' hyperthyroidism and ophthalmopathy.

Sequencing was performed on peripheral blood mononuclear cells (PBMCs), taken at new diagnosis, from a patient treated with antithyroid drugs. All receptors come from a middle-aged woman with Graves disease. The CDR3 runs from the conserved cysteine through the conserved F or W. Rows give clone size only sometimes, using once, few, many, or a class for an expanded clone.

CSVDVDEQFF	.	TRBV29-1	TRBJ2-1
CATSTERGHEQFF	few	TRBV15	TRBJ2-1
CASSLGGLEQYF	many	TRBV5-1	TRBJ2-7
CASSPAGGLSFGETQYF	.	TRBV28	TRBJ2-5
CASSLEIDRGYEQYF	many	TRBV5-1	TRBJ2-7
CSASPLQGHSNQPQHF	few	TRBV20-1	TRBJ1-5
CASSTEDRSFSNQPQHF	.	TRBV5-1	TRBJ1-5
CASSLGQASYGYTF	few	TRBV5-6	TRBJ1-2
CASGRGWDSPLHF	.	TRBV12-5	TRBJ1-6
CASSLGGGSDEQFF	.	TRBV5-1	TRBJ2-1
CASSLSDRAEKLFF	many	TRBV27	TRBJ1-4
CASSLETVSGANVLTF	.	TRBV7-6	TRBJ2-6
CASTLRGRTEAFF	many	TRBV12-3/TRBV12-4	TRBJ1-1
CASSQPLGAFF	.	TRBV19	TRBJ1-1
CASSESWGTETQYF	many	TRBV2	TRBJ2-5
CASSRRQSGAADTQYF	many	TRBV12-3/TRBV12-4	TRBJ2-3
CASSSGPRGRSPLHF	few	TRBV7-3	TRBJ1-6
CASSRGCEQYF	.	TRBV5-1	TRBJ2-7
CASSTGLADADTQYF	few	TRBV5-1	TRBJ2-3
CASSPMTTSGGARGTDTQYF	many	TRBV12-3/TRBV12-4	TRBJ2-3